Each of the 29 T cell receptor beta chains below was sequenced from the same sample in a study of EBV T-cell therapy then PD-1 blockade in nasopharyngeal carcinoma. For these receptors, no antigen is known. Some clones are missing from TCRdb's copy, which holds only in-frame ones; the method was immunoSEQ multiplex PCR. The repertoire has 20,000 or so clones, about 86% of them found once; the top ten carry 30% to 35%. Documented time point: 266 days after commencement of treatment, after nivolumab therapy. Sample treatment: AdE1-LMPpoly-expanded autologous EBV-specific T-cell therapy followed by anti-PD-1 nivolumab. This specimen consisted of CD8+ T cells from blood, obtained around day 260 from a patient whose treatment included autologous EBV-specific T cells and nivolumab. All receptors derive from a man aged 40-49 years with nasopharyngeal carcinoma.

The CDR3 DNA is TGTGCCAGCAGCAGTCTTTCTGGGGGGTGGAACACTGAAGCTTTCTTT. Protein product: CASSSLSGGWNTEAFF. This sequence joins TRBV7-9 and TRBJ1-1, with D perhaps TRBD1 (5 bases). The CDR3 length is 16 residues. The ends were cut back, 5 bases at V and 1 base at J, with 17 bases in the middle. Germline values: CDR1 SEHNR, CDR2 FQNEAQ (reference sequence).

This clone was observed a few times. The chain employs TRBV7-6 and TRBJ2-7; no clear D. Germline CDR1 and CDR2: SGHVS and FNYEAQ. The CDR3 totals 14 residues. V shed 5 bases and J shed 0 bases, with 11 bases lying between them. This CDR3 reads CASSDPSSSYEQYF. CDR3 DNA sequence: TGTGCCAGCAGCGACCCCAGCAGCTCCTACGAGCAGTACTTC.

The chain recombines TRBV5-5 with TRBJ1-1; D remains unclear. The CDR3 sequence is 11 residues long. Germline lookup yields CDR1 SGHKS and CDR2 YYEKEE (reference sequence). V was cut by 4 bases and J by 5 bases, with 6 bases left in between. CDR3 sequence reads: CASSGWTEAFF. For the CDR3, the DNA is TGTGCCAGCAGCGGGTGGACTGAAGCTTTCTTT.

CDR3 protein: CASSSDTQYF. The CDR3 DNA sequence: TGTGCCAGCAGCTCGGATACGCAGTATTTT. The V gene is TRBV7-9, the J gene TRBJ2-3, with D uncertain. The germline gives CDR1 SEHNR, CDR2 FQNEAQ (reference sequence). The CDR3 loop spans 10 amino acids. V gave up 4 bases and J gave up 6 bases, with 2 bases separating them. Combining the CDR3 with reference TRBV7-9 and TRBJ2-3 gives the whole variable domain DTGVSQNPRHKITKRGQNVTFRCDPISEHNRLYWYRQTLGQGPEFLTYFQNEAQLEKSRLLSDRFSAERPKGSFSTLEIQRTEQGDSAMYLCASSSDTQYFGPGTRLTVL.

This clone was detected once. The chain combines TRBV15 with TRBJ1-2; weak D call: TRBD1 (6 bases). CDR1 and CDR2 (germline): LNHNV, YYDKDF (reference sequence). Trimming cost V 5 bases and J 4 bases, with 17 bases left between them. The CDR3 extends over 15 amino acids. The CDR3 nucleotides read TGTGCCACCAGCTGGGCGGGGGGCGTGGGCTATGGCTACACCTTC. The encoded protein is CATSWAGGVGYGYTF.

The CDR3 loop is CASSSSGGAKETQYF. The CDR3 nucleotides read TGTGCCAGCAGTTCAAGCGGGGGGGCCAAAGAGACCCAGTACTTC. The V gene is TRBV6-5, the J gene TRBJ2-5; 10 bases are shared with TRBD2. Germline assignment: CDR1 MNHEY and CDR2 SVGAGI. V lost 4 bases and J lost 3; bases outside the gene matches: 5. The CDR3 consists of 15 residues.

The chain combines TRBV6-2 or TRBV6-3 with TRBJ1-2, with no clear D. The V and J ends lost 4 bases and 1 base respectively, with 10 bases between them. The CDR3 runs 14 residues. In germline, CDR1 is MNHEY, CDR2 SVGEGT. CDR3 coding DNA: TGTGCCAGCAGTTCGTCTCCTTTTAACTATGGCTACACCTTC. This encodes CASSSSPFNYGYTF.

The rearrangement joins TRBV2 to TRBJ2-7, with TRBD2 as a possible D gene (5 bases). The CDR3 is 14 amino acids. Germline values: CDR1 SNHLY, CDR2 FYNNEI. V lost 4 bases and J lost 2, with 12 bases in between. The CDR3 region is CASSADRGPYEQYF. CDR3 sequence (DNA): TGTGCCAGCAGTGCCGATCGAGGGCCCTACGAGCAGTACTTC. The entire variable domain, with the rest obtained from reference TRBV2 and TRBJ2-7, is as follows: EPEVTQTPSHQVTQMGQEVILRCVPISNHLYFYWYRQILGQKVEFLVSFYNNEISEKSEIFDDQFSVERPDGSNFTLKIRSTKLEDSAMYFCASSADRGPYEQYFGPGTRLTVT.

This clone has a single count. This chain joins TRBV7-9 and TRBJ1-2; D is possibly TRBD1 (5 bases). V was trimmed by 0 bases and J by 6 bases, leaving 17 bases between them. Germline V gene lookup returns CDR1 SEHNR and CDR2 FQNEAQ (reference sequence). This CDR3 comprises 16 residues. CDR3 sequence (DNA): TGTGCCAGCAGCTTAGCATACCAGGGAGGGAAGGATGGCTACACCTTC. Translation gives CASSLAYQGGKDGYTF.

The CDR3 DNA reads as TGCGCCAGCAGCCAATACAGGGAGTCCGGAAACACCATATATTTT. This codes for CASSQYRESGNTIYF. The V call is TRBV4-3, the J call TRBJ1-3; maybe TRBD1 (6 bases). Germline V gene sequence: CDR1 LGHNA, CDR2 YSLEER. The CDR3 runs 15 residues. The V end lost 2 bases, the J end lost 4 bases, and 12 bases lay between the germline ends.

The V call is TRBV10-3, the J call TRBJ2-7, with no clear D. The V end lost 1 base, the J end lost 4 bases, and 11 bases lay between the germline ends. From germline, CDR1 is ENHRY and CDR2 SYGVKD. This CDR3 is 14 amino acids long. CDR3 bases: TGTGCCATCAGTGAGTGGGTTAGACAATACGAGCAGTACTTC. This encodes CAISEWVRQYEQYF.

V gene TRBV30 combines with J gene TRBJ2-7, with D maybe TRBD2 (6 bases). Germline CDR1 and CDR2: GTSNPN and SVGIG (reference sequence). The V end was cut by 3 bases, the J end by 5 bases, with 14 bases between. The CDR3 has 13 residues. CDR3: CAWSWGGLDEQYF. The CDR3 DNA reads as TGTGCCTGGAGCTGGGGAGGTCTGGACGAGCAGTACTTC.

This rearrangement joins TRBV5-8 to TRBJ1-1; the match to TRBD1 covers 8 bases. V trimming: 4 bases; J trimming: 4 bases; junction bases outside the gene matches: 6. Germline lookup yields CDR1 SGHTS and CDR2 YDEGEE. This CDR3 contains 14 residues. CDR3 in DNA: TGTGCCAGCAGCGGGACAGGTCTCCCCACTGAAGCTTTCTTT. Translation gives CASSGTGLPTEAFF.

The rearrangement links TRBV9 to TRBJ1-6; D unclear. CDR3 length equals 14 residues. The germline V gene encodes CDR1 SGDLS and CDR2 YYNGEE. Trimming shortened V by 3 bases and J by 5 bases, and 9 bases separated the two germline ends. The CDR3 nucleotides read TGTGCCAGCAGCGACCGGACTAATAATTCACCCCTCCACTTT. Its protein is CASSDRTNNSPLHF.

The chain uses TRBV2 and TRBJ2-5; 7 bases map to TRBD1. There are 12 residues in the CDR3. The trim removed 11 bases at V and 6 bases at J, leaving 9 bases unmatched. From germline, CDR1 is SNHLY and CDR2 FYNNEI. The CDR3 reads CAVTGARKTQYF. The CDR3 DNA sequence: TGTGCCGTCACAGGGGCGCGGAAGACCCAGTACTTC. Together with reference TRBV2 and TRBJ2-5, the CDR3 gives the full variable domain: EPEVTQTPSHQVTQMGQEVILRCVPISNHLYFYWYRQILGQKVEFLVSFYNNEISEKSEIFDDQFSVERPDGSNFTLKIRSTKLEDSAMYFCAVTGARKTQYFGPGTRLLVL.

The rearrangement links TRBV7-9 to TRBJ1-1, with D possibly being TRBD1 (5 bases). Germline CDR1 and CDR2: SEHNR and FQNEAQ (reference sequence). Trimming pared 8 bases from V and 4 bases from J, leaving 11 bases between. CDR3 length equals 12 residues. The CDR3 sequence is CASSAGSTEAFF. The CDR3, as DNA: TGTGCCAGCTCTGCAGGGAGCACTGAAGCTTTCTTT.

This clone came up a few times. The CDR3, as DNA: TGTGCCAGCAGTCCCGGGGTGTACGGAGCTGAAGCTTTCTTT. It codes for CASSPGVYGAEAFF. The V and J genes are TRBV6-5 and TRBJ1-1, with D unresolved. The CDR3 has 14 residues. The germline V gene encodes CDR1 MNHEY and CDR2 SVGAGI. With 5 bases removed from V and 6 bases from J, the gap between germline ends came to 16 bases.

Remarks on this clone: Other DNA variants within this sample encode the same CDR3. The rearrangement joins TRBV2 to TRBJ2-7, with D possibly matching TRBD2 (5 bases). The germline V gene has CDR1 SNHLY and CDR2 FYNNEI. CDR3 size: 10 residues. V lost 4 bases and J 7 bases, leaving 5 bases between the germline ends. CDR3 amino acids: CASSGGEQYF. CDR3 in DNA: TGTGCCAGCAGTGGAGGGGAGCAGTACTTC.

This clone was counted once. This chain links TRBV7-3 with TRBJ2-3; 10 bases are a match to TRBD1. The CDR3 length is 15 residues. Trimming at V came to 4 bases and at J to 5 bases, leaving 6 bases not matched to a gene. Germline CDR1 and CDR2: SGHTA and FQGTGA. The CDR3 spells CASSSPGQGEDTQYF. CDR3 in DNA: TGTGCCAGCAGCTCTCCCGGACAGGGGGAAGATACGCAGTATTTT.

In nucleotides, the CDR3 is TGTGCCAGCAGCCAAGATGGGCAGTCGTATAGCAATCAGCCCCAGCATTTT. Amino acids: CASSQDGQSYSNQPQHF. The rearrangement links TRBV3-1 (or the pseudogene TRBV3-2) to TRBJ1-5, with unresolved D. Germline CDR1 LGHDT, CDR2 YNNKEL (reference sequence). The CDR3 covers 17 residues. V was shortened by 0 bases and J by 0 bases, with 12 bases between the two germline ends.

The chain carries TRBV27 and TRBJ2-1; 8 nucleotides match TRBD2. The CDR3 has 15 amino acids. From germline, CDR1 is MNHEY and CDR2 SMNVEV (reference sequence). The J segment lost 0 bases and the V segment lost 3 bases, leaving 1 base of the junction unmatched. The chain's CDR3 is CASSFRGGSYNEQFF. In DNA form, the CDR3 reads TGTGCCAGCAGTTTCCGGGGGGGCTCCTACAATGAGCAGTTCTTC.

This clone was observed a single time. CDR3 loop: CASSQAGYPPEAFF. CDR3 sequence (DNA): TGCGCCAGCAGCCAAGCAGGTTACCCCCCTGAAGCTTTCTTT. This chain joins TRBV4-1 and TRBJ1-1, with no clear D. The germline CDR1 and CDR2 sequences are MGHRA and YSYEKL. The CDR3 runs to 14 residues. V shed 1 base and J shed 6 bases, with 12 bases lying between them.

The V call is TRBV13, the J call TRBJ1-6; D uncertain. V gave up 2 bases and J gave up 5 bases, with 7 bases separating them. CDR1 and CDR2 from the germline V gene are PRHDT and FYEKMQ (reference sequence). CDR3 size: 14 residues. DNA of the CDR3: TGTGCCAGCAGCTTACGTGGGGATAATTCACCCCTCCACTTT. Amino acids: CASSLRGDNSPLHF. Looking up the rest from reference TRBV13 and TRBJ1-6 gives the full variable domain: AAGVIQSPRHLIKEKRETATLKCYPIPRHDTVYWYQQGPGQDPQFLISFYEKMQSDKGSIPDRFSAQQFSDYHSELNMSSLELGDSALYFCASSLRGDNSPLHFGNGTRLTVT.

For the CDR3, the DNA is TGTGCCAGCAGCTTAACAGCGTTTAGCAGCACAGATACGCAGTATTTT. Amino acid sequence: CASSLTAFSSTDTQYF. This sequence joins TRBV7-3 and TRBJ2-3; no firm D call. CDR3 length equals 16 residues. CDR1 is SGHTA, CDR2 FQGTGA, per germline. Between the trimmed V and J ends, which lost 0 bases and 0 bases, there was a span of 10 bases.

This clone has a handful of counts. The chain employs TRBV2 and TRBJ2-7, with 9 bases that match TRBD2. CDR3 length equals 17 residues. V shed 9 bases and J 3 bases; nucleotides not matched to a gene: 18. Germline V gene data show CDR1 as SNHLY and CDR2 as FYNNEI. The CDR3 spells CARQGAAGGKTIYEQYF. CDR3 DNA sequence: TGTGCCAGACAGGGAGCAGCGGGGGGAAAAACGATCTACGAGCAGTACTTC.

Note on this clone: One junction end does not reproduce the germline sequence, and a read error may be involved. V and J are TRBV7-3 and TRBJ2-1, with unresolved D. This CDR3 contains 12 residues. CDR1 is SGHTA, CDR2 FQGTGA, per germline. In DNA form, the CDR3 reads TGTGCCAGCAGTTTAAGGGTGGGTGAGCAGTTCTTC. Residues: CASSLRVGEQFF.

The V call is TRBV28, the J call TRBJ2-1; D remains unclear. The germline CDR1 and CDR2 sequences are MDHEN and SYDVKM. The CDR3 totals 14 residues. Trimming took off 2 bases at V and 0 bases at J, with 5 bases between the two ends. CDR3 in amino acids: CASSLEGSYNEQFF. The DNA for the CDR3 is TGTGCCAGCAGTTTAGAAGGCTCCTACAATGAGCAGTTCTTC. The full variable domain, completed using reference TRBV28 and TRBJ2-1, is DVKVTQSSRYLVKRTGEKVFLECVQDMDHENMFWYRQDPGLGLRLIYFSYDVKMKEKGDIPEGYSVSREKKERFSLILESASTNQTSMYLCASSLEGSYNEQFFGPGTRLTVL.

This clone was observed a handful of times. The chain joins TRBV6-4 to TRBJ2-2; 10 bases are shared with TRBD2. The CDR3 covers 15 residues. Germline lookup yields CDR1 MRHNA and CDR2 SNTAGT. V dropped 5 bases and J dropped 4; count of bases not matched to a gene: 4. DNA for the CDR3: TGTGCCAGCAGTCGTAGCGGGGGGAGCACCGGGGAGCTGTTTTTT. The encoded protein is CASSRSGGSTGELFF.

The V call is TRBV6-4, the J call TRBJ2-3; the D gene is possibly TRBD2 (6 bases). Per germline, CDR1 MRHNA and CDR2 SNTAGT. The ends were cut back, 6 bases at V and 0 bases at J, with 10 bases in the middle. The length of the CDR3 is 14 residues. CDR3 sequence reads: CASSAGTSTDTQYF. CDR3 coding DNA: TGTGCCAGCAGCGCCGGGACTAGCACAGATACGCAGTATTTT.